This TCR beta chain was observed in a study of T cell responses to AZD1222 COVID-19 vaccine. To note about this clone: The antigen remains undetermined.

Germline V gives CDR1 MDHEN, CDR2 SYDVKM. The CDR3 has 17 residues. V lost 3 bases and J lost 6, with 23 bases in between. Findings and caveats of the study: Females outnumbered males among donors, who were mostly white British; clonal diversity was possibly underestimated. Two doses of AZD1222 preceded a rise in Spike-specific TCR breadth and depth. Per reports, nearly half of all spike-specific TCRs target regions that are unmutated in variants.

The table came from immunoSEQ multiplex PCR; TCRdb's copy has only in-frame clones and leaves some out. The sample includes 110,000 to 150,000 clones, 75% to 90% seen only once; the top ten take 1.6%. This TCR derives from an adult in good health. This material consisted of peripheral blood, taken on day 0 of AZD1222 vaccination. The V gene is TRBV28, the J gene TRBJ1-1; D unclear. CDR3 sequence: CASSFQGPGFNTAEAFF. CDR3 bases: TGTGCCAGCAGTTTCCAAGGACCGGGGTTTAACACTGCTGAAGCTTTCTTT.